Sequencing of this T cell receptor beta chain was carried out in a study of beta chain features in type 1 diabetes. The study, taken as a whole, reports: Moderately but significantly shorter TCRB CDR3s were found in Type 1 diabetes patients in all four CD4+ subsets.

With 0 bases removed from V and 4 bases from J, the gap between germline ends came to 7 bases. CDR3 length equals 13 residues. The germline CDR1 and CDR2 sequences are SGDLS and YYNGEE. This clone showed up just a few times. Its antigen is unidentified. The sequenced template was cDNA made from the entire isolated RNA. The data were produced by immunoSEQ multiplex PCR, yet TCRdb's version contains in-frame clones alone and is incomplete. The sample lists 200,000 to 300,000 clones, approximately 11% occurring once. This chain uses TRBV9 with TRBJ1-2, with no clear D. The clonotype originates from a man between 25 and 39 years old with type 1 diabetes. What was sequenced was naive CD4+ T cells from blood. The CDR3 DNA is TGTGCCAGCAGCGTAGACACGTCCTATGGCTACACCTTC. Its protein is CASSVDTSYGYTF.